This entry describes one T cell receptor beta chain. The data were obtained in a study of shared T cell receptors in the human thymus. Repertoires were generated with immunoSEQ multiplex PCR, while TCRdb's copy carries only in-frame clones and drops some. Of hundreds of thousands of clones in the sample, 70% to 80% were seen once. The germline V gene encodes CDR1 LNHDA and CDR2 SQIVND (reference sequence). The CDR3 extends over 16 amino acids. Trimming removed 6 bases from V and 4 bases from J; junction bases left unmatched: 7. In addition, the sample was reused for a study of human thymus T cells. That publication notes: Thymic and blood repertoires showed apparently biased V and J gene usage.

The TCR sequence derives from a boy in the first two years of life with a congenital heart defect. The specimen was thymocytes. The gene calls are TRBV19 and TRBJ1-5, with 12 positions matching TRBD1. CDR3 in amino acids: CASRFGTGGPNQPQHF. The CDR3 DNA reads TGTGCCAGTAGGTTCGGGACAGGGGGCCCAAATCAGCCCCAGCATTTT.